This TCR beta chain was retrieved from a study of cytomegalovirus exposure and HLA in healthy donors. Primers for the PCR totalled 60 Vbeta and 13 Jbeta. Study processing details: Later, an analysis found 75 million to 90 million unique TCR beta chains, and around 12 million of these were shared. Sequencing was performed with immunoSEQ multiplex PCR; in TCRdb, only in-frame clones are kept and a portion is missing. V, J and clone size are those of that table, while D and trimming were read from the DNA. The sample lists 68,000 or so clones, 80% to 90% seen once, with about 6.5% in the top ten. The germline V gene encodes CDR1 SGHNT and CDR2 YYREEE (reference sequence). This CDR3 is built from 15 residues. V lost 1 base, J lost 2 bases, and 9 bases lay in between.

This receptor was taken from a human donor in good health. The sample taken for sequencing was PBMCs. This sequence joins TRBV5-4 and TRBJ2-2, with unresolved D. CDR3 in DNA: TGTGCCAGCAGCTTGAGCTCTATCAACACCGGGGAGCTGTTTTTT. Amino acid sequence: CASSLSSINTGELFF.